The 27 T cell receptor beta chains in this list originate from one sample, sequenced in a study of shared T cell receptors in the human thymus. Sequencing used immunoSEQ multiplex PCR; TCRdb keeps in-frame clones, though not all of them. The profile shows hundreds of thousands of clones, around 89% of them singletons. These data were likewise used in another study, on human thymus T cells.

Specimen: thymocytes. These receptors all come from a boy under three years old with a congenital heart defect.

CDR3 region: CAISEPAGTPPNTEAFF. The CDR3 coding sequence is TGTGCCATCAGTGAGCCGGCCGGGACACCGCCCAACACTGAAGCTTTCTTT. V usage is TRBV10-3 and J usage is TRBJ1-1; possibly TRBD1 for D (6 bases). CDR3 length: 17 amino acids. Trimming pared 2 bases from V and 2 bases from J, leaving 18 bases between. Germline V gene data show CDR1 as ENHRY and CDR2 as SYGVKD.

The chain combines TRBV10-3 with TRBJ2-2, with 8 nucleotides matching TRBD1. V dropped 6 bases and J dropped 0; count of bases not matched to a gene: 9. Germline assignment: CDR1 ENHRY and CDR2 SYGVKD. This CDR3 has 17 amino acids. The CDR3, as DNA: TGTGCCATCAGCAGCACAGGGGGGATACCGAACACCGGGGAGCTGTTTTTT. This encodes CAISSTGGIPNTGELFF.

CDR3 region: CASSLGTSILEQYF. CDR3 DNA sequence: TGTGCCAGCAGCTTAGGGACTAGCATCCTCGAGCAGTACTTC. This sequence joins TRBV11-2 and TRBJ2-7; 8 nucleotides line up with TRBD2. CDR3 length equals 14 residues. J lost 6 bases, V lost 1 base, and 5 bases had no gene match. From germline, CDR1 is SGHAT and CDR2 FQNNGV.

V gene TRBV6-1 combines with J gene TRBJ1-2; a weak D match, TRBD1 (6 bases). This CDR3 comprises 13 residues. CDR1 is MNHNS and CDR2 is SASEGT in the germline V gene. Between the trimmed V and J ends, which lost 6 bases and 6 bases, there was a span of 14 bases. CDR3 coding DNA: TGTGCCAGCAGAAGCCTACAGGGCCATGGCTACACCTTC. It codes for CASRSLQGHGYTF.

The chain is built from TRBV27 and TRBJ2-2; 10 nucleotides match TRBD2. J lost 4 bases, V lost 5 bases, and 16 bases had no gene match. CDR1 and CDR2 (germline): MNHEY, SMNVEV (reference sequence). This CDR3 has 19 residues. The CDR3 DNA reads as TGTGCCAGCAGTCCGGCCCTCCGAGGACTAGCGGATAGCACCGGGGAGCTGTTTTTT. This gives the protein CASSPALRGLADSTGELFF.

The chain couples TRBV27 to TRBJ2-3; 7 positions match TRBD2. The CDR3 consists of 14 residues. V lost 3 bases to trimming and J lost 4 bases; unmatched junction nucleotides: 4. Germline CDR1 reads MNHEY; CDR2 reads SMNVEV (reference sequence). CDR3 region: CASSFTSVPDTQYF. The DNA of the CDR3 is TGTGCCAGCAGTTTCACTAGCGTACCAGATACGCAGTATTTT.

J is TRBJ2-1 and V is TRBV28, with D perhaps TRBD1 (6 bases). This CDR3 has 16 residues. The germline gives CDR1 MDHEN, CDR2 SYDVKM. Trimming took off 4 bases at V and 0 bases at J, with 13 bases between the two ends. The CDR3: CASSSQGSRSYNEQFF. CDR3 bases: TGTGCCAGCAGTTCTCAGGGGTCCCGCTCCTACAATGAGCAGTTCTTC.

The chain links TRBV15 to TRBJ2-5, with 12 bases aligning to TRBD2. The CDR3 is 19 residues long. V gave up 3 bases and J gave up 5 bases; unmatched junction bases: 16. Germline values: CDR1 LNHNV, CDR2 YYDKDF (reference sequence). In nucleotides, the CDR3 is TGTGCCACCAGCAGGACTAGCGGGGGCCGGGGGGGTTGGAAGGAGACCCAGTACTTC. Translation: CATSRTSGGRGGWKETQYF.

This sequence joins TRBV11-3 and TRBJ1-3; D gene uncertain. This CDR3 has 16 residues. V was shortened by 4 bases and J by 1 base, with 14 bases between the two germline ends. CDR1 SGHNT and CDR2 YENEEA come from the germline V gene. The CDR3 is CASSSRDRESGNTIYF. The CDR3 coding sequence is TGTGCCAGCAGCTCCAGAGATAGGGAGTCTGGAAACACCATATATTTT. Supplemented by reference TRBV11-3 and TRBJ1-3, the full variable domain reads EAGVVQSPRYKIIEKKQPVAFWCNPISGHNTLYWYLQNLGQGPELLIRYENEEAVDDSQLPKDRFSAERLKGVDSTLKIQPAELGDSAVYLCASSSRDRESGNTIYFGEGSWLTVV.

The rearrangement uses TRBV4-3 and TRBJ2-7, with D tentatively TRBD1 (5 bases). In germline, CDR1 is LGHNA, CDR2 YSLEER. Between the trimmed V and J ends, which lost 0 bases and 2 bases, there was a span of 14 bases. The CDR3 length is 16 residues. For the CDR3, the DNA is TGCGCCAGCAGCCAAGATAAGGGCAGGGAAGCCTACGAGCAGTACTTC. It translates to CASSQDKGREAYEQYF.

This clone was seen once. This sequence joins TRBV5-6 and TRBJ2-2, with TRBD1 as a possible D gene (5 bases). V lost 6 bases and J lost 3, with 15 bases in between. The CDR3 spans 15 residues. From germline, CDR1 is SGHDT and CDR2 YYEEEE. The CDR3 DNA follows: TGTGCCAGCATGTCCAGGGCAGCCGACACCGGGGAGCTGTTTTTT. Protein product: CASMSRAADTGELFF.

The sample holds a few counts of this clone. The V and J genes are TRBV28 and TRBJ2-5; TRBD2 agrees at 9 bases. CDR1 is MDHEN and CDR2 is SYDVKM in the germline V gene. The V segment lost 10 bases and the J segment 4 bases; nucleotides outside the gene matches: 13. The CDR3 contains 15 residues. The CDR3 region is CATEGRREGGETQYF. The CDR3 coding sequence is TGTGCCACTGAGGGCAGGCGGGAGGGAGGAGAGACCCAGTACTTC.

The CDR3 loop reads CSVEAPRGGDTQYF. The CDR3 DNA follows: TGCAGCGTTGAAGCCCCCCGGGGGGGAGATACGCAGTATTTT. This chain links TRBV29-1 with TRBJ2-3, with 8 bases lining up with TRBD2. The CDR3 has 14 residues. The germline gives CDR1 SQVTM, CDR2 ANQGSEA. V was clipped by 1 base and J by 5 bases; unmatched bases: 5.

The chain carries TRBV28 and TRBJ1-1, with TRBD1 matching 7 bases. There are 16 residues in the CDR3. From germline, CDR1 is MDHEN and CDR2 SYDVKM. Trimming cost V 6 bases and J 0 bases; bases outside gene matches: 10. CDR3 loop: CASSSTGAGMNTEAFF. CDR3 in DNA: TGTGCCAGCAGCTCCACAGGGGCGGGAATGAACACTGAAGCTTTCTTT.

V is TRBV19 and J is TRBJ2-6; weak D call: TRBD1 (8 bases). This CDR3 is 16 amino acids long. Germline V CDR1 and CDR2: LNHDA, SQIVND (reference sequence). The V and J ends lost 8 bases and 2 bases respectively, with 16 bases between them. The CDR3 loop reads CASQQGGFAGANVLTF. The CDR3 nucleotides read TGTGCCAGTCAACAGGGGGGGTTCGCTGGGGCCAACGTCCTGACTTTC. The complete variable domain, with remaining parts taken from reference TRBV19 and TRBJ2-6, reads DGGITQSPKYLFRKEGQNVTLSCEQNLNHDAMYWYRQDPGQGLRLIYYSQIVNDFQKGDIAEGYSVSREKKESFPLTVTSAQKNPTAFYLCASQQGGFAGANVLTFGAGSRLTVL.

The V call is TRBV10-2, the J call TRBJ2-5; D remains ambiguous. From germline, CDR1 is WSHSY and CDR2 SAAADI. Deletions cut 6 bases from V and 5 bases from J, with 7 bases between. The CDR3 contains 11 residues. CDR3 nucleotides: TGCGCCAGCAGGAGAGAGGAGACCCAGTACTTC. Translated: CASRREETQYF.

This chain links TRBV13 with TRBJ2-7, with unresolved D. The CDR3 sequence is 12 residues long. Germline assignment: CDR1 PRHDT and CDR2 FYEKMQ (reference sequence). The germline V and J ends were trimmed by 5 bases and 0 bases, with 5 bases remaining between them. CDR3 in amino acids: CASSRSSYEQYF. The CDR3 DNA reads TGTGCCAGCAGCAGGAGCTCCTACGAGCAGTACTTC.

J is TRBJ2-7 and V is TRBV15; a weak D match, TRBD2 (6 bases). This CDR3 has 18 amino acids. Germline assignment: CDR1 LNHNV and CDR2 YYDKDF (reference sequence). Trimming took off 0 bases at V and 0 bases at J, with 18 bases between the two ends. The CDR3 DNA sequence: TGTGCCACCAGCAGAGATCGGCCGTTTAGGAGGGGCTCCTACGAGCAGTACTTC. Its protein product is CATSRDRPFRRGSYEQYF.

This clone was counted only a few times. The rearrangement joins TRBV18 to TRBJ2-7; the match to TRBD2 covers 11 bases. Germline trimming cut 6 bases from V and 6 bases from J; bases unmatched to any gene: 7. The CDR3 is 14 residues long. Germline CDR1 reads KGHSH; CDR2 reads LQKENI. As DNA, the CDR3 is TGTGCCAGCTCCCGAACTAGCGGGAGAAGCGAGCAGTACTTC. It codes for CASSRTSGRSEQYF.

The chain uses TRBV7-9 and TRBJ1-2; 8 bases agree with TRBD1. The germline V gene has CDR1 SEHNR and CDR2 FQNEAQ (reference sequence). V shed 6 bases, J shed 2 bases, and the junction held 5 bases outside the gene matches. CDR3 length: 14 amino acids. The CDR3 here is CASRSGGRNYGYTF. Written as DNA, the CDR3 is TGTGCCAGCAGATCAGGGGGCCGAAACTATGGCTACACCTTC.

This chain joins TRBV5-6 and TRBJ2-3, with 7 nucleotides matching TRBD2. V was clipped by 1 base and J by 3 bases; unmatched bases: 11. CDR3 length: 17 residues. Germline CDR1 SGHDT, CDR2 YYEEEE. The CDR3 here is CASSLSWREIVTDTQYF. CDR3 DNA sequence: TGTGCCAGCAGCTTGTCTTGGCGGGAGATCGTAACAGATACGCAGTATTTT.

The chain has TRBV6-1 and TRBJ2-7; possible D gene TRBD1, 6 bases. The V end was cut by 7 bases, the J end by 3 bases, with 19 bases between. Germline-derived CDR1 and CDR2 are MNHNS and SASEGT. CDR3 size: 15 residues. The CDR3 DNA reads TGTGCCAGCACCGACAGGTCGGGGCCCTTCTACGAGCAGTACTTC. It specifies CASTDRSGPFYEQYF.

The chain joins TRBV5-6 to TRBJ2-3; 7 bases fit TRBD2. Germline CDR1 reads SGHDT; CDR2 reads YYEEEE. The CDR3 spans 15 residues. J was trimmed by 4 bases and V by 4 bases; bases with no gene match: 9. The CDR3 loop is CASSAPGTMADTQYF. DNA of the CDR3: TGTGCCAGCAGCGCCCCCGGGACTATGGCAGATACGCAGTATTTT.

The CDR3 DNA is TGTGCCAGCAGTTTATCAGTTGGCGGGAGTAGGGAAGATACGCAGTATTTT. It encodes CASSLSVGGSREDTQYF. This sequence joins TRBV27 and TRBJ2-3; 7 bases are shared with TRBD2. The CDR3 totals 17 residues. Trimming cost V 0 bases and J 5 bases; bases outside gene matches: 11. The germline V gene encodes CDR1 MNHEY and CDR2 SMNVEV (reference sequence).

This chain uses TRBV7-2 with TRBJ2-7, with 11 bases fitting TRBD2. The V segment lost 4 bases and the J segment 6 bases; nucleotides outside the gene matches: 11. The CDR3 runs to 16 residues. CDR1 is SGHTA and CDR2 is FQGNSA in the germline V gene. The CDR3 DNA reads as TGTGCCAGCAGCTATGTAGCGGGAGGGCCTATCGGCGAGCAGTACTTC. Translation: CASSYVAGGPIGEQYF. Combining the CDR3 with reference TRBV7-2 and TRBJ2-7 gives the whole variable domain GAGVSQSPSNKVTEKGKDVELRCDPISGHTALYWYRQSLGQGLEFLIYFQGNSAPDKSGLPSDRFSAERTGGSVSTLTIQRTQQEDSAVYLCASSYVAGGPIGEQYFGPGTRLTVT.

This chain connects TRBV30 to TRBJ2-1; TRBD2 aligns across 14 bases. V shed 4 bases and J 3 bases; nucleotides not matched to a gene: 17. CDR3 length equals 20 residues. CDR1 and CDR2 (germline): GTSNPN, SVGIG (reference sequence). The CDR3 nucleotides are TGTGCCTGGATTCGGGTGCCCGGACTAGCGGGAGGTCTCTACTACAATGAGCAGTTCTTC. Its protein product is CAWIRVPGLAGGLYYNEQFF.

This clone showed up just a few times. The chain recombines TRBV14 with TRBJ2-1, with 7 bases matching TRBD2. The length of the CDR3 is 13 residues. After removal of 1 base from V and 9 bases from J, the junction contained 3 bases not matched to a gene. Germline assignment: CDR1 SGHDN and CDR2 FVKESK. The CDR3 region is CASSQVSGGEQFF. The CDR3 coding sequence is TGTGCCAGCAGCCAAGTATCGGGAGGTGAGCAGTTCTTC.